The source of this TCR beta chain is a study of blood T cells in healthy people across ages. About the study: About one barcoded beta molecule was captured per two T cells (by template switching).

This clonotype showed up just once. Trimming cost V 4 bases and J 5 bases, with 11 bases left between them. CDR1 is KGHSH, CDR2 LQKENI, per germline. The CDR3 is 13 residues long. A sample-barcoded 5' primer and a J-beta primer mix were used in a second PCR of roughly 6 to 11 cycles. TCRdb analysed the 5' RACE reads with MiXCR anew, one entry per CDR3 protein. The top ten clones hold approximately 2% of a sample with roughly 2 million distinct CDR3 sequences, about 49% of them seen once. Sequencing was carried out using blood. V is TRBV18 and J is TRBJ1-1; D is undetermined. This TCR was recovered from a woman aged 40-49 years in good health. The CDR3: CASSQNGDTEAFF. The CDR3 nucleotides read TGTGCCAGCTCACAAAACGGGGATACTGAAGCTTTCTTT.